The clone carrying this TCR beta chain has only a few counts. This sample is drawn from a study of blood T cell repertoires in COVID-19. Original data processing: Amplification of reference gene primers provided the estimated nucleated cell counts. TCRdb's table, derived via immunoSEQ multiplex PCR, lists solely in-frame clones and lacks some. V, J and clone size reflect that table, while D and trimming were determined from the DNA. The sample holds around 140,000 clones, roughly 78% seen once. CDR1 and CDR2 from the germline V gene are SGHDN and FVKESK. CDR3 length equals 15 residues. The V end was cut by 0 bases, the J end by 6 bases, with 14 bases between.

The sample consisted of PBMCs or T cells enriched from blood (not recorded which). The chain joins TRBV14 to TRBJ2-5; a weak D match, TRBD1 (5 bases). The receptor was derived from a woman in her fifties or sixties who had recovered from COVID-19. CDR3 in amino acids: CASSQDTGVRQTQYF. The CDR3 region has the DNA TGTGCCAGCAGCCAAGATACAGGCGTCCGGCAGACCCAGTACTTC.